The sequence of this T cell receptor beta chain was determined in a study of control samples from healthy donors and cancer patients. The CDR3 contains 17 residues. V lost 0 bases and J lost 11, with 20 bases in between. The germline CDR1 and CDR2 sequences are MGHRA and YSYEKL. TCRdb's copy holds only in-frame clones and misses some; the assay was immunoSEQ multiplex PCR. The sample lists roughly 120,000 clones, about 93% occurring once. The gene calls are TRBV4-1 and TRBJ1-6; D not certain. The TCR sequence derives from a man aged 25-40 years in good health. The sample taken for sequencing was blood. CDR3 region: CASSQDFPGLFAAPLHF. The CDR3 region has the DNA TGCGCCAGCAGCCAAGATTTCCCTGGTTTGTTCGCCGCACCCCTCCACTTT.